This is a list of T cell receptor beta chains from one sample in a study of cytomegalovirus exposure and HLA in healthy donors. TCRdb's copy holds only in-frame clones and misses some; the assay was immunoSEQ multiplex PCR. The sample data list 150,000 to 200,000 clones. Sequenced input: PBMCs. The source is a woman aged 18-30 years in good health and CMV-seropositive. Both conserved end residues are part of each CDR3.

V: TRBV6-6
CDR3: CASTPRGQLNTGELFF

V: TRBV28
CDR3: CASSRDRVFDEQYF

V: TRBV5-4
CDR3: CASSRGLAGGETQYF

V: TRBV4-3
CDR3: CASSQAGLDTDTQYF

V: TRBV4-3
CDR3: CASSQGAATRANVLTF

V: TRBV29-1
CDR3: CSVGGEEETQYF

V: TRBV7-9
CDR3: CASSLGPTGQDYGYTF

V: TRBV2
CDR3: CASSQGGAYTYNEQFF

V: TRBV7-9
CDR3: CASSLAGLATDTQYF

V: TRBV5-4
CDR3: CASSLGQGWDTEAFF

V: TRBV9
CDR3: CASSGGVTGNTEAFF

V: TRBV18
CDR3: CASSPPGTSGGAGKTQYF

V: TRBV5-5
CDR3: CVSSLEGITEAFF

V: TRBV5-5
CDR3: CASSPVGRRRTDAQYF

V: TRBV18
CDR3: CASSPGLAGFQETQYF

V: TRBV19
CDR3: CASSIHSGLPTNEKLFF

V: TRBV11-2
CDR3: CASSLGGGVYEQYF